This T cell receptor beta chain originates from a study of blood T cell repertoires in COVID-19. About the research overall: Samples came from the United States, Italy and Spain, spanning acute and convalescent COVID-19.

There are 15 residues in the CDR3. V lost 4 bases and J 5 bases, leaving 18 bases between the germline ends. Germline CDR1 is SGHNT and CDR2 is YYREEE (reference sequence). Assay: immunoSEQ multiplex PCR; the TCRdb copy retains only in-frame clones and omits some. The repertoire holds approximately 93,000 clones, with 74% as singletons. V and J are TRBV5-4 and TRBJ1-1, with D possibly TRBD1 on 6 matching bases. The receptor's source is a man between 65 and 85 years old with COVID-19, enrolled during active disease. The sequenced sample consisted of peripheral blood. CDR3 protein: CASSDPRQGRTEAFF. The CDR3 region has the DNA TGTGCCAGCAGCGACCCGCGTCAGGGGCGGACTGAAGCTTTCTTT.